The source of this TCR beta chain is a study of T cell changes during pregnancy in multiple sclerosis. Method: immunoSEQ multiplex PCR; TCRdb's copy keeps in-frame clones and lacks some. The sample records 40,000 to 55,000 clones, about 90% being singletons. The CDR3 spans 15 residues. After removal of 1 base from V and 7 bases from J, the junction contained 6 bases not matched to a gene. Per germline, CDR1 SGHDN and CDR2 FVKESK. V is TRBV14 and J is TRBJ2-1; the match to TRBD2 covers 8 bases. Sequences were derived from peripheral blood, sampled in the first trimester of pregnancy. The origin of this receptor is a female donor in good health, enrolled as a control in a pregnancy study. The CDR3 DNA reads TGTGCCAGCAGCCAAGGACCCGGGAGGGGTAATGAGCAGTTCTTC. The encoded protein is CASSQGPGRGNEQFF.